These 23 T cell receptor beta chains share one sample of origin, sequenced in a study of CD8 T cells in ankylosing spondylitis (dated by TCRdb to 2015 to 2018). Library creation used 5' RACE. TCRdb lists the instrument as Illumina HiSeq 2500. TCRdb trimmed the raw reads at Q25, called clones with MiXCR and kept productive beta chains. One record per CDR3 amino acid sequence lists the most common genes and DNA. The sample has roughly 230,000 distinct CDR3 sequences on record, approximately 8.4% of them singletons. The ten top clones hold approximately 4.8% of the sample. The sequenced sample was blood, either unsorted or a sorted T cell fraction (not recorded which). Source of these receptors: a female donor with ankylosing spondylitis or in good health (not recorded which).

In this sample, this clonotype turned up many times. The J gene is TRBJ2-1, the V gene TRBV7-6; unclear D gene. Trimming shortened V by 1 base and J by 5 bases, and 15 bases separated the two germline ends. This CDR3 has 16 residues. The germline V gene has CDR1 SGHVS and CDR2 FNYEAQ. The DNA for the CDR3 is TGTGCCAGCAGCTTAGTCAAGGGAAGGGTGGACAATGAGCAGTTCTTC. It encodes CASSLVKGRVDNEQFF.

This clonotype was counted a single time. A read error is possible here, since a much larger clone lies one base away. This chain uses TRBV30 with TRBJ1-4, with no clear D. The CDR3 consists of 17 residues. Per the germline V gene, CDR1 is GTSNPN and CDR2 is SVGIG (reference sequence). In DNA form, the CDR3 reads TGTGCCTGGAGTGATCGGGTGGTCGGAGGGCGGAATGCAAAACTGTTTTTT. Its translation is CAWSDRVVGGRNAKLFF.

The chain joins TRBV7-9 to TRBJ2-7; TRBD2 matches 7 bases. The CDR3 sequence is 13 residues long. V shed 5 bases and J 7 bases; nucleotides not matched to a gene: 8. CDR1 SEHNR and CDR2 FQNEAQ come from the germline V gene (reference sequence). The CDR3: CASSPHLGGEQYF. CDR3 bases: TGTGCCAGCAGCCCCCATTTGGGAGGGGAGCAGTACTTC.

The J gene is TRBJ2-3, the V gene TRBV28; 9 bases map to TRBD1. The CDR3 extends over 16 amino acids. J was trimmed by 6 bases and V by 4 bases; bases with no gene match: 11. CDR1 MDHEN and CDR2 SYDVKM come from the germline V gene. CDR3 in DNA: TGTGCCAGCAGTTCCGGAGGACAGGGGCAAAGGGATACGCAGTATTTT. It yields the protein CASSSGGQGQRDTQYF.

This clonotype appeared many times. V and J are TRBV24-1 and TRBJ1-2, with TRBD1 as a possible D gene (5 bases). Germline V CDR1 and CDR2: KGHDR, SFDVKD. Trimming shortened V by 3 bases and J by 8 bases, and 12 bases separated the two germline ends. This CDR3 has 13 amino acids. The CDR3 DNA sequence: TGTGCCACCAGTGATCCCCGGACATCGGGCTACACCTTC. It encodes CATSDPRTSGYTF.

This clonotype was seen ten or more times. The V gene is TRBV27, the J gene TRBJ1-1, with D hard to call. Trimming pared 1 base from V and 1 base from J, leaving 7 bases between. Germline assignment: CDR1 MNHEY and CDR2 SMNVEV (reference sequence). This CDR3 contains 14 residues. The CDR3 bases are TGTGCCAGCAGTTTATTGAGGACGAACACTGAAGCTTTCTTT. Protein sequence: CASSLLRTNTEAFF.

J is TRBJ2-2 and V is TRBV6-1; 16 positions match TRBD2. CDR1 and CDR2 (germline): MNHNS, SASEGT. The junction had 3 bases not matched to a gene; V was cut back by 5 bases and J by 3 bases. The CDR3 has 17 amino acids. CDR3 sequence reads: CASSRGLAGGYTGELFF. As DNA, the CDR3 is TGTGCCAGCAGTCGGGGACTAGCGGGAGGGTACACCGGGGAGCTGTTTTTT.

This clonotype has ten or more counts. This chain uses TRBV6-2 or TRBV6-3 with TRBJ2-7; 7 nucleotides align to TRBD2. CDR1 is MNHEY and CDR2 is SVGEGT in the germline V gene. The CDR3 covers 17 residues. V dropped 7 bases and J dropped 3; count of bases not matched to a gene: 18. The CDR3: CASNDAGGAGAHYEQYF. For the CDR3, the DNA is TGTGCCAGCAACGACGCCGGAGGTGCGGGAGCCCACTACGAGCAGTACTTC.

This clonotype showed up many times. The V gene is TRBV15, the J gene TRBJ1-4; no firm D call. The length of the CDR3 is 15 residues. Germline V lookup: CDR1 LNHNV, CDR2 YYDKDF (reference sequence). The germline V and J ends were trimmed by 0 bases and 3 bases, with 8 bases remaining between them. DNA for the CDR3: TGTGCCACCAGCAGAGATGGCAGGTCTAATGAAAAACTGTTTTTT. Its protein is CATSRDGRSNEKLFF. Full variable domain (remainder filled in from reference TRBV15 and TRBJ1-4): DAMVIQNPRYQVTQFGKPVTLSCSQTLNHNVMYWYQQKSSQAPKLLFHYYDKDFNNEADTPDNFQSRRPNTSFCFLDIRSPGLGDTAMYLCATSRDGRSNEKLFFGSGTQLSVL.

In its sample, this clonotype was seen many times. The chain is built from TRBV20-1 and TRBJ2-3; 9 bases are a match to TRBD2. Looked up from germline, CDR1 is DFQATT and CDR2 is SNEGSKA (reference sequence). Trimming at V came to 4 bases and at J to 9 bases, leaving 5 bases not matched to a gene. CDR3 length: 12 amino acids. CDR3 nucleotides: TGCAGTGCTACCGGGACTAGCAAAACGCAGTATTTT. Translation gives CSATGTSKTQYF.

This clonotype was detected a few times. The chain carries TRBV27 and TRBJ2-3, with 10 bases lining up with TRBD2. With 3 bases clipped from V and 5 bases from J, the junction kept 2 bases outside the gene matches. CDR3 size: 14 residues. Germline V gives CDR1 MNHEY, CDR2 SMNVEV (reference sequence). The CDR3 region is CASSFSGRIDTQYF. CDR3 in DNA: TGTGCCAGCAGTTTTAGCGGGAGGATAGATACGCAGTATTTT.

This clonotype has at least ten counts. The DNA of the CDR3 is TGTGCCAGCAGCCGTCCGGGACAGGGTAATTCACCCCTCCACTTT. Its protein is CASSRPGQGNSPLHF. The chain recombines TRBV7-8 with TRBJ1-6; 9 nucleotides agree with TRBD1. Germline values: CDR1 SGHVS, CDR2 FQNEAQ. J was trimmed by 6 bases and V by 5 bases; bases with no gene match: 5. The CDR3 loop spans 15 amino acids.

At least ten counts were recorded for this clonotype. For the CDR3, the DNA is TGTGCCAGCAGTTACAGGACAGGTGGACGCAATGAGCAGTTCTTC. It specifies CASSYRTGGRNEQFF. This chain joins TRBV6-5 and TRBJ2-1; 7 positions agree with TRBD1. The CDR3 loop spans 15 amino acids. In germline, CDR1 is MNHEY, CDR2 SVGAGI. The J segment lost 6 bases and the V segment lost 2 bases, leaving 7 bases of the junction unmatched.

In this sample, this clonotype turned up a few times. This rearrangement joins TRBV7-9 to TRBJ2-1, with 8 bases lining up with TRBD2. Trimming at V came to 3 bases and at J to 0 bases, leaving 4 bases not matched to a gene. This CDR3 has 16 amino acids. Germline values: CDR1 SEHNR, CDR2 FQNEAQ (reference sequence). CDR3 DNA sequence: TGTGCCAGCAGCTTTACTAGCGGCAACTCCTACAATGAGCAGTTCTTC. Translated: CASSFTSGNSYNEQFF.

This clonotype was seen repeatedly, ten times or more. CDR3 region: CASSPTSGGNTGELFF. The CDR3 region has the DNA TGCGCCAGCAGCCCTACTAGCGGGGGCAACACCGGGGAGCTGTTTTTT. The V gene is TRBV5-1, the J gene TRBJ2-2; 11 nucleotides align to TRBD2. J lost 2 bases, V lost 4 bases, and 4 bases had no gene match. CDR1 SGHRS and CDR2 YFSETQ come from the germline V gene. CDR3 size: 16 residues.

The sample holds a few counts of this clonotype. The chain recombines TRBV7-2 with TRBJ1-1; D is perhaps TRBD1 (5 bases). The germline CDR1 and CDR2 sequences are SGHTA and FQGNSA. Trimming cost V 6 bases and J 1 base, with 18 bases left between them. This CDR3 has 16 amino acids. CDR3 protein: CASRGVPGRKNTEAFF. The CDR3 DNA sequence: TGTGCCAGCAGGGGGGTGCCGGGACGGAAGAACACTGAAGCTTTCTTT.

At least ten counts were recorded for this clonotype. The J gene is TRBJ1-6, the V gene TRBV6-5; the match to TRBD1 covers 8 bases. CDR3 length equals 12 residues. With 8 bases clipped from V and 10 bases from J, the junction kept 4 bases outside the gene matches. Germline CDR1 is MNHEY and CDR2 is SVGAGI. The CDR3 region is CASGTGDSPLHF. The CDR3 DNA follows: TGTGCCAGCGGGACAGGTGACTCACCCCTCCACTTT.

This clonotype was detected ten times or more. CDR3 region: CASSVGAPNQPQHF. CDR3 nucleotide sequence: TGTGCCAGTAGTGTCGGGGCCCCTAATCAGCCCCAGCATTTT. The chain carries TRBV19 and TRBJ1-5; tentative D call: TRBD1 (5 bases). This CDR3 has 14 residues. From germline, CDR1 is LNHDA and CDR2 SQIVND (reference sequence). V lost 5 bases and J lost 4, with 12 bases in between.

This clonotype was picked up one time. The chain has TRBV7-2 and TRBJ2-4, with a weak D call TRBD1 (5 bases). Trimming left V 4 bases short and J 8 bases short, with 9 bases between. Germline CDR1 is SGHTA and CDR2 is FQGNSA. The CDR3 is 12 residues long. The CDR3 coding sequence is TGTGCCAGCAGCTCAGAAGGGGACATTCAGTACTTC. This codes for CASSSEGDIQYF. The full variable domain, its missing parts supplied by reference TRBV7-2 and TRBJ2-4, is GAGVSQSPSNKVTEKGKDVELRCDPISGHTALYWYRQSLGQGLEFLIYFQGNSAPDKSGLPSDRFSAERTGGSVSTLTIQRTQQEDSAVYLCASSSEGDIQYFGAGTRLSVL.

There are many counts of this clonotype. This chain uses TRBV20-1 with TRBJ2-3; 11 nucleotides align to TRBD2. J lost 2 bases, V lost 5 bases, and 6 bases had no gene match. The CDR3 covers 15 residues. The V gene's germline CDR1 is DFQATT and CDR2 SNEGSKA (reference sequence). The CDR3 DNA follows: TGCAGTGCTCCGTCACTAGCGGGAGTCACAGATACGCAGTATTTT. Translating it yields CSAPSLAGVTDTQYF.

This clonotype has a count of ten or more. The chain combines TRBV24-1 with TRBJ2-2; 9 bases fit TRBD1. Germline assignment: CDR1 KGHDR and CDR2 SFDVKD. Trimming at V came to 5 bases and at J to 7 bases, leaving 7 bases not matched to a gene. The CDR3 sequence is 15 residues long. The CDR3, as DNA: TGTGCCACCAGTGTCGGGACAGGGCGTTTCGGGGAGCTGTTTTTT. This translates into CATSVGTGRFGELFF.

This clonotype was observed at least ten times. The chain couples TRBV7-9 to TRBJ2-1; unclear D gene. Trimming removed 0 bases from V and 8 bases from J, with 5 bases in between. Germline V gene data show CDR1 as SEHNR and CDR2 as FQNEAQ (reference sequence). The CDR3 has 12 amino acids. CDR3 bases: TGTGCCAGCAGCTTAGCTTCCGATGAGCAGTTCTTC. Translated: CASSLASDEQFF.

This clonotype has a count of ten or more. This chain connects TRBV5-1 to TRBJ2-3; D call uncertain. Looked up from germline, CDR1 is SGHRS and CDR2 is YFSETQ. The CDR3 is made up of 10 amino acids. V dropped 6 bases and J dropped 6 bases, with 5 bases sitting between them. CDR3 bases: TGCGCCAGCACAACGGATACGCAGTATTTT. Amino acid sequence: CASTTDTQYF.